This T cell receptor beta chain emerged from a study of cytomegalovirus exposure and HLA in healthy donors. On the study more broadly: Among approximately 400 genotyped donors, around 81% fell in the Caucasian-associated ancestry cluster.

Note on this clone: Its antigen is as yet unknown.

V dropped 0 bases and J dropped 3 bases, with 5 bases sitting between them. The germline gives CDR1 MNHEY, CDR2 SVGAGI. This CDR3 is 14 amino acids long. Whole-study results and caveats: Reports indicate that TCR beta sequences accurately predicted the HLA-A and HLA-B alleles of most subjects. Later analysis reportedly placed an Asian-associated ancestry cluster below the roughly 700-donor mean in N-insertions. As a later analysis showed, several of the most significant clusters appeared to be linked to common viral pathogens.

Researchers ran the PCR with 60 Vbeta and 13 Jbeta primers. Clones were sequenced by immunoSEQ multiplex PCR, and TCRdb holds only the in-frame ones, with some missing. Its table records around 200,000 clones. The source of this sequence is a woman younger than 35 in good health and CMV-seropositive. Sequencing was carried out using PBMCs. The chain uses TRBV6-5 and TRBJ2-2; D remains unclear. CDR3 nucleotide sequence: TGTGCCAGCAGTTACTCACGGGACACCGGGGAGCTGTTTTTT. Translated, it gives CASSYSRDTGELFF.